This entry lists 11 T cell receptor beta chains sequenced from one sample in a study of blood T cells in healthy people across ages (dated by TCRdb to 2015 to 2017). Library generation was performed with 5' RACE. Sequencing was carried out with an Illumina HiSeq 2500. A second 7 to 11 cycle PCR used a sample-barcoded 5' primer and a J-beta primer mix. TCRdb reprocessing: public reads trimmed at Q25 with fastp, clones called with MiXCR, in-frame beta chains kept. A single entry per CDR3 protein holds the most common genes and DNA from its merged rows. Here the sample has hundreds of thousands of distinct CDR3 sequences; roughly 21% occur a single time. The top ten constitute 3.6% of the sample. Source material: blood. The receptors were gathered from a man in his 70s in good health.

The V and J genes are TRBV29-1 and TRBJ1-2, with D perhaps TRBD1 (5 bases). This CDR3 region has 15 residues. V lost 3 bases and J lost 2, with 16 bases in between. Germline V lookup: CDR1 SQVTM, CDR2 ANQGSEA. The CDR3 DNA follows: TGCAGCGTTGAGAGAGACAGACGCCAGAACTATGGCTACACCTTC. Encoded protein: CSVERDRRQNYGYTF.

This clonotype was observed a few times. V usage is TRBV27 and J usage is TRBJ1-6; tentatively, D is TRBD1 (5 bases). Germline lookup yields CDR1 MNHEY and CDR2 SMNVEV (reference sequence). This CDR3 contains 14 residues. The germline V and J ends were trimmed by 7 bases and 5 bases, with 12 bases remaining between them. CDR3 amino acids: CASIRDGNNSPLHF. As DNA, the CDR3 is TGTGCCAGCATCAGGGACGGTAATAATTCACCCCTCCACTTT.

V gene TRBV10-2 combines with J gene TRBJ2-1; maybe TRBD2 (6 bases). Germline V gene lookup returns CDR1 WSHSY and CDR2 SAAADI. The germline V and J ends were trimmed by 3 bases and 0 bases, with 12 bases remaining between them. The CDR3 consists of 16 residues. CDR3 in amino acids: CASSETGESSYNEQFF. CDR3 in DNA: TGCGCCAGCAGTGAAACGGGGGAGAGCTCCTACAATGAGCAGTTCTTC.

The chain couples TRBV6-5 to TRBJ2-5; no firm D call. The J call may be wrong; the DNA end is better matched by TRBJ2-1. Looked up from germline, CDR1 is MNHEY and CDR2 is SVGAGI. The CDR3 runs to 15 residues. Here the CDR3 reads CASTFWNSRRNEQFF. CDR3 nucleotides: TGTGCCAGCACTTTTTGGAACTCGAGGAGAAATGAGCAGTTCTTC.

The CDR3 sequence is CASQDSGTEAFF. As DNA, the CDR3 is TGTGCCAGCCAAGACAGCGGAACTGAAGCTTTCTTT. The chain employs TRBV2 and TRBJ1-1; D is possibly TRBD1 (5 bases). This CDR3 has 12 residues. Deletions cut 8 bases from V and 5 bases from J, with 12 bases between. Germline V gene sequence: CDR1 SNHLY, CDR2 FYNNEI. The entire variable domain, with the rest obtained from reference TRBV2 and TRBJ1-1, is as follows: EPEVTQTPSHQVTQMGQEVILRCVPISNHLYFYWYRQILGQKVEFLVSFYNNEISEKSEIFDDQFSVERPDGSNFTLKIRSTKLEDSAMYFCASQDSGTEAFFGQGTRLTVV.

A word on this clonotype: Sequence at one end of the junction differs from germline and may be a read error. This chain joins TRBV4-1 and TRBJ2-1, with 8 nucleotides matching TRBD2. CDR3 size: 17 residues. CDR1 MGHRA and CDR2 YSYEKL come from the germline V gene. The CDR3 DNA follows: TGCGCCTGCAGCCAAGAAACTAGCGGTGGTGTATACAATGAGCAGTTCTTC. Amino acid sequence: CACSQETSGGVYNEQFF.

The V and J genes are TRBV18 and TRBJ2-5; 7 bases align to TRBD1. This CDR3 region has 15 residues. V lost 9 bases to trimming and J lost 2 bases; unmatched junction nucleotides: 12. Per the germline V gene, CDR1 is KGHSH and CDR2 is LQKENI. The CDR3 reads CARNKSQGDQETQYF. The CDR3 DNA reads TGTGCCAGGAACAAAAGCCAGGGGGATCAAGAGACCCAGTACTTC.

This sequence joins TRBV6-6 and TRBJ2-3, with TRBD1 matching 7 bases. The CDR3 extends over 12 amino acids. V lost 5 bases to trimming and J lost 8 bases; unmatched junction nucleotides: 4. Germline V gene lookup returns CDR1 MNHNY and CDR2 SVGAGI (reference sequence). The CDR3 protein is CASSPDRRTQYF. For the CDR3, the DNA is TGTGCCAGCAGTCCGGACAGGCGTACGCAGTATTTT.

The chain is built from TRBV5-1 and TRBJ1-1; 7 nucleotides align to TRBD1. The J segment lost 9 bases and the V segment lost 4 bases, leaving 12 bases of the junction unmatched. There are 14 residues in the CDR3. The V gene's germline CDR1 is SGHRS and CDR2 YFSETQ. The CDR3 reads CASSNRRDSWKAFF. The CDR3 DNA reads as TGCGCCAGCAGCAATCGCCGGGACAGTTGGAAAGCTTTCTTT.

Only a few counts were recorded for this clonotype. V gene TRBV9 combines with J gene TRBJ1-1; 12 nucleotides line up with TRBD1. J lost 4 bases, V lost 3 bases, and 10 bases had no gene match. CDR3 length: 17 amino acids. Germline loops: CDR1 SGDLS, CDR2 YYNGEE. CDR3 bases: TGTGCCAGCAGCGCGGGACAGGGGGCGGTAACTGGCACTGAAGCTTTCTTT. Protein: CASSAGQGAVTGTEAFF. Full variable domain (remainder filled in from reference TRBV9 and TRBJ1-1): DSGVTQTPKHLITATGQRVTLRCSPRSGDLSVYWYQQSLDQGLQFLIQYYNGEERAKGNILERFSAQQFPDLHSELNLSSLELGDSALYFCASSAGQGAVTGTEAFFGQGTRLTVV.

The chain uses TRBV7-2 and TRBJ2-2, with D perhaps matching TRBD1 (6 bases). This CDR3 is built from 15 residues. V was clipped by 1 base and J by 4 bases, with 10 bases between them. CDR1 is SGHTA, CDR2 FQGNSA, per germline. CDR3 amino acids: CASSLDGTTTGELFF. CDR3 nucleotide sequence: TGTGCCAGCAGCTTAGACGGGACAACCACCGGGGAGCTGTTTTTT.